A single sample is the source of the 4 T cell receptor beta chains below, sequenced in a study of blood T cell repertoires in COVID-19. Assay used: immunoSEQ multiplex PCR; TCRdb lists only in-frame clones, some missing. The sample contains 80,000 to 95,000 clones, roughly 84% of which appear only once. The sample comprised peripheral blood. These receptor sequences come from a woman aged 80 or over with active or convalescent COVID-19.

The chain is built from TRBV7-2 and TRBJ2-1; 11 nucleotides align to TRBD2. The CDR3 consists of 15 residues. Per germline, CDR1 SGHTA and CDR2 FQGNSA. J lost 7 bases, V lost 0 bases, and 2 bases had no gene match. Here the CDR3 DNA reads TGTGCCAGCAGCTTAGCTAGCGGGGGGGTTAATGAGCAGTTCTTC. Translating it yields CASSLASGGVNEQFF.

This clone has just one count. The chain is built from TRBV5-5 and TRBJ1-5, with D perhaps TRBD1 (5 bases). This CDR3 spans 13 amino acids. The germline CDR1 and CDR2 sequences are SGHKS and YYEKEE (reference sequence). With 0 bases removed from V and 6 bases from J, the gap between germline ends came to 7 bases. CDR3 region: CASSLAGIQPQHF. DNA of the CDR3: TGTGCCAGCAGCTTGGCAGGGATTCAGCCCCAGCATTTT.

This sequence joins TRBV7-8 and TRBJ2-7; no clear D. Germline values: CDR1 SGHVS, CDR2 FQNEAQ. The CDR3 runs 11 residues. The V end was cut by 1 base, the J end by 5 bases, with 3 bases between. CDR3 in amino acids: CASSLVDEQYF. The CDR3 DNA reads as TGTGCCAGCAGCTTAGTAGACGAGCAGTACTTC. Combining the CDR3 with reference TRBV7-8 and TRBJ2-7 gives the whole variable domain GAGVSQSPRYKVAKRGQDVALRCDPISGHVSLFWYQQALGQGPEFLTYFQNEAQLDKSGLPSDRFFAERPEGSVSTLKIQRTQQEDSAVYLCASSLVDEQYFGPGTRLTVT.

The rearrangement links TRBV6-6 to TRBJ2-4, with D perhaps matching TRBD1 (5 bases). This CDR3 is 17 amino acids long. Trimming left V 5 bases short and J 0 bases short, with 17 bases between. Germline CDR1 MNHNY, CDR2 SVGAGI (reference sequence). The CDR3 spells CASSPTRAVKAKNIQYF. In DNA, the CDR3 is TGTGCCAGCAGTCCGACCAGGGCCGTCAAAGCCAAAAACATTCAGTACTTC.